The 4 T cell receptor beta chains given below trace back to one sample, sequenced in a study of OX40 agonist ivuxolimab in advanced cancers. Using immunoSEQ multiplex PCR, the repertoire was profiled, and TCRdb retains in-frame clones only, with some absent. The sample holds tens of thousands of clones, about 90% seen once. Sequenced material: CD4+ or CD8+ T cells sorted from blood, taken in a trial of the OX40 agonist ivuxolimab. The receptors were sampled from an adult with an advanced solid tumor such as melanoma, head and neck, liver or kidney cancer.

V is TRBV27 and J is TRBJ1-1; D unresolved. The CDR3 is 13 amino acids. V shed 3 bases and J shed 5 bases, with 10 bases lying between them. Germline CDR1 reads MNHEY; CDR2 reads SMNVEV (reference sequence). The CDR3 sequence is CASSFWSGTEAFF. In DNA form, the CDR3 reads TGTGCCAGCAGTTTCTGGAGTGGGACTGAAGCTTTCTTT.

The gene calls are TRBV7-6 and TRBJ2-7, with D tentatively TRBD1 (6 bases). V was cut by 1 base and J by 0 bases, with 7 bases left in between. The length of the CDR3 is 14 residues. CDR1 and CDR2 from the germline V gene are SGHVS and FNYEAQ. The CDR3 DNA sequence: TGTGCCAGCAGCTTAGGGACAGCCTCCTACGAGCAGTACTTC. It translates to CASSLGTASYEQYF.

The chain carries TRBV11-2 and TRBJ1-2; tentative D call: TRBD1 (5 bases). The CDR3 runs to 14 residues. V was shortened by 5 bases and J by 8 bases, with 18 bases between the two germline ends. Germline CDR1 SGHAT, CDR2 FQNNGV. The CDR3: CASSPSIMGRGYTF. CDR3 nucleotides: TGTGCCAGCAGCCCGTCTATAATGGGGCGCGGCTACACCTTC. The complete variable domain, with remaining parts taken from reference TRBV11-2 and TRBJ1-2, reads EAGVAQSPRYKIIEKRQSVAFWCNPISGHATLYWYQQILGQGPKLLIQFQNNGVVDDSQLPKDRFSAERLKGVDSTLKIQPAKLEDSAVYLCASSPSIMGRGYTFGSGTRLTVV.

The V gene is TRBV30, the J gene TRBJ2-3; 10 bases map to TRBD2. This CDR3 is built from 13 residues. CDR1 and CDR2 (germline): GTSNPN, SVGIG (reference sequence). CDR3 nucleotide sequence: TGTGCTCTCGGAGCGGGGGGGCGGCATACGCAGTATTTT. Translation: CALGAGGRHTQYF.